The rows below give T cell receptor beta chains drawn from one sample of a study of T-cell memory formation after mild COVID-19. In TCRdb, the 5' RACE reads were re-called with MiXCR into one record per CDR3 protein. Here the sample spans some 310,000 distinct CDR3 sequences, approximately 22% being singletons. Sequencing used PBMCs or a T cell subset sorted from them (not recorded which). Every receptor here comes from a man younger than 35 who had mild COVID-19 (a few samples of this study predate the infection). Cell type and time point are not known. CDR3s include the opening cysteine and the closing phenylalanine or tryptophan. D genes are given only for firm matches. Clone sizes are given selectively: once, few, many, or a class where the clone is expanded.

d_call: .; clone_size: .; v_call: TRBV19; j_call: TRBJ2-1; cdr3_nt: TGTGCCAGTAGTATAGAAGGGGCTGGGGGTTACAATGAGCAGTTCTTC; cdr3_aa: CASSIEGAGGYNEQFF
d_call: .; clone_size: .; v_call: TRBV7-7; j_call: TRBJ2-2; cdr3_nt: TGTGCTAGCAGCGGACAGTGGACCGGGGAGCTGTTTTTT; cdr3_aa: CASSGQWTGELFF
d_call: .; clone_size: .; v_call: TRBV5-1; j_call: TRBJ1-1; cdr3_nt: TGCGCCAGCAGCTCCACCCCCAACACTGAAGCTTTCTTT; cdr3_aa: CASSSTPNTEAFF
d_call: .; clone_size: few; v_call: TRBV9; j_call: TRBJ1-1; cdr3_nt: TGTGCCAGCAGCGTAGCTATTGGGGGGGAAGCTTTCTTT; cdr3_aa: CASSVAIGGEAFF
d_call: TRBD1; clone_size: few; v_call: TRBV7-8; j_call: TRBJ2-2; cdr3_nt: TGTGCCAGCAGCCGAATCTCCGGGACAGGGAACACCGGGGAGCTGTTTTTT; cdr3_aa: CASSRISGTGNTGELFF
d_call: .; clone_size: few; v_call: TRBV27; j_call: TRBJ1-1; cdr3_nt: TGTGCCAGCAGTTTTTCGGGGGGCGGTGAAGCTTTCTTT; cdr3_aa: CASSFSGGGEAFF
d_call: .; clone_size: .; v_call: TRBV7-2; j_call: TRBJ1-6; cdr3_nt: TGTGCCAGCAGCTTTGCCGGGGGCGTCTTATCACCCCTCCACTTT; cdr3_aa: CASSFAGGVLSPLHF
d_call: .; clone_size: few; v_call: TRBV25-1; j_call: TRBJ2-5; cdr3_nt: TGTGCCAGCAGCGTAGGACCCCAAGAGACCCAGTACTTC; cdr3_aa: CASSVGPQETQYF
d_call: .; clone_size: .; v_call: TRBV3-1; j_call: TRBJ2-3; cdr3_nt: TGTGCCAGCAGCCAACGGGTGGATACGCAGTATTTT; cdr3_aa: CASSQRVDTQYF
d_call: .; clone_size: .; v_call: TRBV7-9; j_call: TRBJ2-4; cdr3_nt: TGTGCCAGCAGCTTAGCGCTAGGGACGGTAGCCAAAAACATTCAGTACTTC; cdr3_aa: CASSLALGTVAKNIQYF
d_call: TRBD2; clone_size: .; v_call: TRBV7-9; j_call: TRBJ2-5; cdr3_nt: TGTGCCAGCAGCTTACTGCCTAGCGGGGAGCTGGAGACCCAGTACTTC; cdr3_aa: CASSLLPSGELETQYF
d_call: .; clone_size: many; v_call: TRBV4-2; j_call: TRBJ2-6; cdr3_nt: TGTGCCAGCACTTACGGGGGAGGACAGGTAACCGGGGCCAACGTCCTGACTTTC; cdr3_aa: CASTYGGGQVTGANVLTF
d_call: .; clone_size: few; v_call: TRBV6-2/TRBV6-3; j_call: TRBJ2-4; cdr3_nt: TGTGCCAGCAGTTCTCACCTCGTAGTAGCCAAAAACATTCAGTACTTC; cdr3_aa: CASSSHLVVAKNIQYF
d_call: .; clone_size: few; v_call: TRBV7-3; j_call: TRBJ1-2; cdr3_nt: TGTGCCAGCAGCCCAAGTGTGGGAGACTATGGCTACACCTTC; cdr3_aa: CASSPSVGDYGYTF
d_call: .; clone_size: .; v_call: TRBV7-2; j_call: TRBJ1-2; cdr3_nt: TGTGCCAGCAGCACCAGGATTAACTATGGCTACACCTTC; cdr3_aa: CASSTRINYGYTF
d_call: .; clone_size: .; v_call: TRBV27; j_call: TRBJ2-1; cdr3_nt: TGTGCCAGCAGTTTTTTGGGGATCTCCTACAATGAGCAGTTCTTC; cdr3_aa: CASSFLGISYNEQFF
d_call: .; clone_size: .; v_call: TRBV15; j_call: TRBJ1-2; cdr3_nt: TGTGCCACCAGCATAGGCGGGACGGACTATGGCTACACCTTC; cdr3_aa: CATSIGGTDYGYTF
d_call: .; clone_size: .; v_call: TRBV12-3/TRBV12-4; j_call: TRBJ1-6; cdr3_nt: TGTGCCAGCAGTCCCCAAGATGAGGCCGCCTATAATTCACCCCTCCACTTT; cdr3_aa: CASSPQDEAAYNSPLHF
d_call: .; clone_size: .; v_call: TRBV29-1; j_call: TRBJ2-1; cdr3_nt: TGCAGCGTACCTCCTGGTGGCGCCTACAATGAGCAGTTCTTC; cdr3_aa: CSVPPGGAYNEQFF
d_call: TRBD1; clone_size: few; v_call: TRBV19; j_call: TRBJ1-6; cdr3_nt: TGTGCCAGTAGTAGGGACAGCCGGAATTCACCCCTCCACTTT; cdr3_aa: CASSRDSRNSPLHF
d_call: .; clone_size: once; v_call: TRBV7-2; j_call: TRBJ2-5; cdr3_nt: TGTGCCAGCAGCTCTTGGTCAAAAGAGACCCAGTACTTC; cdr3_aa: CASSSWSKETQYF
d_call: .; clone_size: .; v_call: TRBV5-6; j_call: TRBJ1-1; cdr3_nt: TGTGCCAGCAGCTTGGTTGGATTAATGAACACTGAAGCTTTCTTT; cdr3_aa: CASSLVGLMNTEAFF
d_call: .; clone_size: .; v_call: TRBV7-9; j_call: TRBJ2-5; cdr3_nt: TGTGCCAGCGCAAGAGGGGCAGGGGCGAGAGAGACCCAGTACTTC; cdr3_aa: CASARGAGARETQYF
d_call: .; clone_size: .; v_call: TRBV28; j_call: TRBJ1-4; cdr3_nt: TGTGCCAGCAGTATACCGACAGTGAGGGGAGAAAAACTGTTTTTT; cdr3_aa: CASSIPTVRGEKLFF
d_call: .; clone_size: .; v_call: TRBV4-3; j_call: TRBJ1-1; cdr3_nt: TGCGCCAGCAGCCAAGATCCTAGGAACACTGAAGCTTTCTTT; cdr3_aa: CASSQDPRNTEAFF
d_call: TRBD2; clone_size: .; v_call: TRBV28; j_call: TRBJ2-3; cdr3_nt: TGTGCCGCGACGGCGGGGGGAAGGGCGCAGTATTTT; cdr3_aa: CAATAGGRAQYF
d_call: .; clone_size: .; v_call: TRBV11-2; j_call: TRBJ1-4; cdr3_nt: TGTGCCAGCAGGAATCATGAAAAACTGTTTTTT; cdr3_aa: CASRNHEKLFF
d_call: TRBD2; clone_size: many; v_call: TRBV12-3/TRBV12-4; j_call: TRBJ2-2; cdr3_nt: TGTGCCAGCAGACCCCGCCCGGGAGGAGTAGGGGAGCTGTTTTTT; cdr3_aa: CASRPRPGGVGELFF
d_call: .; clone_size: .; v_call: TRBV7-9; j_call: TRBJ1-1; cdr3_nt: TGTGCCAGCAGCCTGGGGGTGGAAGCTTTCTTT; cdr3_aa: CASSLGVEAFF
d_call: TRBD2; clone_size: .; v_call: TRBV7-9; j_call: TRBJ2-7; cdr3_nt: TGTGCCAGCAGCCCGACTAGCAACGCCTACGAGCAGTACTTC; cdr3_aa: CASSPTSNAYEQYF
d_call: .; clone_size: .; v_call: TRBV4-1; j_call: TRBJ1-4; cdr3_nt: TGCGCCAGCAGCCAAGACCCCGGGGGCTGGGAAAAACTGTTTTTT; cdr3_aa: CASSQDPGGWEKLFF
d_call: .; clone_size: few; v_call: TRBV21-1; j_call: TRBJ2-7; cdr3_nt: TGTGCCAGCAGCAAAGTTCGCCGAAGCTCCTACGAGCAGTACTTC; cdr3_aa: CASSKVRRSSYEQYF
d_call: .; clone_size: .; v_call: TRBV29-1; j_call: TRBJ2-7; cdr3_nt: TGCAGCGTTGAACCCGGAGAACAAAACGAGCAGTACTTC; cdr3_aa: CSVEPGEQNEQYF
d_call: .; clone_size: .; v_call: TRBV7-2; j_call: TRBJ1-2; cdr3_nt: TGTGCCAGCAGCCTTAGCCCGGGGGACTATAACTATGGCTACACCTTC; cdr3_aa: CASSLSPGDYNYGYTF
d_call: .; clone_size: many; v_call: TRBV3-1; j_call: TRBJ2-1; cdr3_nt: TGTGCCAGCAGCCAATGGCTCGACAATGAGCAGTTCTTC; cdr3_aa: CASSQWLDNEQFF
d_call: TRBD2; clone_size: .; v_call: TRBV6-4; j_call: TRBJ2-7; cdr3_nt: TGTGCCAGCAGCCGCGGGGTAGCGGGGGTCTACGAGCAGTACTTC; cdr3_aa: CASSRGVAGVYEQYF
d_call: .; clone_size: .; v_call: TRBV6-2/TRBV6-3; j_call: TRBJ1-2; cdr3_nt: TGTGCCAGCGGGGACCCCGGGACTGGGTTCTATGGCTACACCTTC; cdr3_aa: CASGDPGTGFYGYTF
d_call: .; clone_size: few; v_call: TRBV12-3/TRBV12-4; j_call: TRBJ1-4; cdr3_nt: TGTGCCAGCAGTTTTCAGGGGCCCAATGAAAAACTGTTTTTT; cdr3_aa: CASSFQGPNEKLFF
d_call: .; clone_size: few; v_call: TRBV6-5; j_call: TRBJ2-7; cdr3_nt: TGTGCCAGCAGTTACGGCGGGACGGAGTACGAGCAGTACTTC; cdr3_aa: CASSYGGTEYEQYF
d_call: TRBD2; clone_size: few; v_call: TRBV6-5; j_call: TRBJ2-3; cdr3_nt: TGTGCCAGCACCCGCCGGGGGGGGATCACAGATACGCAGTATTTT; cdr3_aa: CASTRRGGITDTQYF
d_call: TRBD1; clone_size: .; v_call: TRBV5-1; j_call: TRBJ1-2; cdr3_nt: TGCGCCAGCAGCTGGGGACAGGGGGCTTTTGGCTACACCTTC; cdr3_aa: CASSWGQGAFGYTF
d_call: TRBD1; clone_size: few; v_call: TRBV9; j_call: TRBJ1-2; cdr3_nt: TGTGCCAGCAGCGGCACAGGGGCCGACTATGGCTACACCTTC; cdr3_aa: CASSGTGADYGYTF
d_call: .; clone_size: .; v_call: TRBV9; j_call: TRBJ1-6; cdr3_nt: TGTGCCAGCAGCGTAGTTGCGGCTAATTCACCCCTCCACTTT; cdr3_aa: CASSVVAANSPLHF
d_call: .; clone_size: few; v_call: TRBV7-9; j_call: TRBJ2-2; cdr3_nt: TGTGCCAGCAGCTTGGGTGACCCAGCCCCTTACACCGGGGAGCTGTTTTTT; cdr3_aa: CASSLGDPAPYTGELFF
d_call: .; clone_size: .; v_call: TRBV30; j_call: TRBJ2-1; cdr3_nt: TGTGCCTGGATGCGAACGGGGGCTTACAATGAGCAGTTCTTC; cdr3_aa: CAWMRTGAYNEQFF
d_call: TRBD1; clone_size: once; v_call: TRBV7-9; j_call: TRBJ2-2; cdr3_nt: TGTGCCAGCAGCCACACCCGGGACAGGGGAACCGGGGAGCCGTTTTTT; cdr3_aa: CASSHTRDRGTGEPFF
d_call: TRBD2; clone_size: few; v_call: TRBV11-3; j_call: TRBJ2-5; cdr3_nt: TGTGCCAGCAGCTTAAGCGGGGGGGCGCAGACCCAGTACTTC; cdr3_aa: CASSLSGGAQTQYF
d_call: TRBD2; clone_size: many; v_call: TRBV24-1; j_call: TRBJ2-1; cdr3_nt: TGTGCCACAGAACCCCCGGGGGGCAATGAGCAGTTCTTC; cdr3_aa: CATEPPGGNEQFF
d_call: .; clone_size: .; v_call: TRBV7-3; j_call: TRBJ2-2; cdr3_nt: TGTGCCAGCAGCTGGGGCACGAGGGGTAACACCGGGGAGCTGTTTTTT; cdr3_aa: CASSWGTRGNTGELFF
d_call: TRBD1; clone_size: once; v_call: TRBV7-2; j_call: TRBJ2-7; cdr3_nt: TGTGCCAGCAGCGCCGGACAGGTCTACGAGCAGTACTTC; cdr3_aa: CASSAGQVYEQYF
d_call: .; clone_size: few; v_call: TRBV7-8; j_call: TRBJ2-4; cdr3_nt: TGTGCCAGCTCCTACTGGAGGGGGCGCGGAAACATTCAGTACTTC; cdr3_aa: CASSYWRGRGNIQYF
d_call: .; clone_size: .; v_call: TRBV5-1; j_call: TRBJ2-3; cdr3_nt: TGCGCCAGCAGTCCGGGGAACATGGGGGGCACAGATACGCAGTATTTT; cdr3_aa: CASSPGNMGGTDTQYF
d_call: TRBD1; clone_size: few; v_call: TRBV12-3/TRBV12-4; j_call: TRBJ2-1; cdr3_nt: TGTGCCAGCAGTTTCCCTCTTCCAGGGGGATATGAGCAGTTCTTC; cdr3_aa: CASSFPLPGGYEQFF
d_call: .; clone_size: .; v_call: TRBV4-3; j_call: TRBJ1-1; cdr3_nt: TGCGCCAGCAGCCAAGAAAGGCACCTTGAAGCTTTCTTT; cdr3_aa: CASSQERHLEAFF
d_call: .; clone_size: .; v_call: TRBV5-1; j_call: TRBJ2-2; cdr3_nt: TGCGCCAGCAGCACGGACAGCGGACCGGCGAACACCGGGGAGCTGTTTTTT; cdr3_aa: CASSTDSGPANTGELFF
d_call: TRBD1; clone_size: few; v_call: TRBV12-3/TRBV12-4; j_call: TRBJ1-2; cdr3_nt: TGTGCCAGCAGTTATGGGACAGGGGGCTCCACTGGCTACACCTTC; cdr3_aa: CASSYGTGGSTGYTF
d_call: .; clone_size: few; v_call: TRBV9; j_call: TRBJ2-2; cdr3_nt: TGTGCCAGCAGCGCGAGACTAGTGGGGGGCACCGGGGAGCTGTTTTTT; cdr3_aa: CASSARLVGGTGELFF
d_call: TRBD1; clone_size: few; v_call: TRBV6-5; j_call: TRBJ2-7; cdr3_nt: TGTGCCAGCAGCTACAGGGGGCTCGAGCAGTACTTC; cdr3_aa: CASSYRGLEQYF
d_call: .; clone_size: few; v_call: TRBV7-9; j_call: TRBJ1-1; cdr3_nt: TGTGCCAGCAGCTTGTCGGGGACGTCTGAAGCTTTCTTT; cdr3_aa: CASSLSGTSEAFF